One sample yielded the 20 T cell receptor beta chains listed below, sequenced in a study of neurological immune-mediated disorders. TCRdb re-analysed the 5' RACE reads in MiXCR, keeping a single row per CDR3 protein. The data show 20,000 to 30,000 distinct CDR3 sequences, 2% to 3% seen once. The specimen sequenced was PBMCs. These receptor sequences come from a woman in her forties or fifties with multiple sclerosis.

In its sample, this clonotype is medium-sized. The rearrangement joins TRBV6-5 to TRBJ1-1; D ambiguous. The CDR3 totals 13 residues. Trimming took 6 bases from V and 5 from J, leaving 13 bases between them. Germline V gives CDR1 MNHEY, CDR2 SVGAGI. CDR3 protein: CASSLTPTTEAFF. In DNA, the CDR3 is TGTGCCAGCAGCCTGACGCCGACGACTGAAGCTTTCTTT.

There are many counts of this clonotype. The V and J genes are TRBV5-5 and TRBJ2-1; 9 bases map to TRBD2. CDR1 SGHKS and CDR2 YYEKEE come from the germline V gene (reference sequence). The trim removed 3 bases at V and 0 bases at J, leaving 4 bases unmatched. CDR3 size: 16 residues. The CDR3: CASSSLAGASYNEQFF. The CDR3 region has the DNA TGTGCCAGCAGCTCCTTAGCGGGAGCCTCCTACAATGAGCAGTTCTTC.

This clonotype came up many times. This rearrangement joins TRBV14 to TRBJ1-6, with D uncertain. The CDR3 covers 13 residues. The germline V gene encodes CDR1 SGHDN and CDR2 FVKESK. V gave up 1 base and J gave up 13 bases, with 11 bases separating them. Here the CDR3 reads CASSQVSRTPLHF. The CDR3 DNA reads TGTGCCAGCAGCCAAGTCTCGAGGACGCCCCTCCACTTT.

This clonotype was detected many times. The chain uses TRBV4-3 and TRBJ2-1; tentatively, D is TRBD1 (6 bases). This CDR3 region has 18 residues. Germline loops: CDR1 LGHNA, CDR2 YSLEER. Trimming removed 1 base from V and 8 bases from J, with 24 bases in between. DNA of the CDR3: TGCGCCAGCAGCCAAGGGGATTTGGGACAACTGTACGTCGATGAGCAGTTCTTC. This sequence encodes CASSQGDLGQLYVDEQFF.

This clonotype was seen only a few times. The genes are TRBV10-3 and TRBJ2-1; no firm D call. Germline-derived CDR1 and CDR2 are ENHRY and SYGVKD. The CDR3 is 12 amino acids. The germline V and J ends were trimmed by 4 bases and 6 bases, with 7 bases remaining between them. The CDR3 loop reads CAISGLANEQFF. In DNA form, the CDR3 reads TGTGCCATCAGTGGCCTTGCCAATGAGCAGTTCTTC.

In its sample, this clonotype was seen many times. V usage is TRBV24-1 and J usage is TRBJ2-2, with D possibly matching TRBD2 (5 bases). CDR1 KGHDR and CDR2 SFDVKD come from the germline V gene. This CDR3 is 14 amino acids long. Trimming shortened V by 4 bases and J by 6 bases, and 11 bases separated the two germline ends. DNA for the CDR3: TGTGCCACCAGTGAGTCAGGAGGTGCCGGGGAGCTGTTTTTT. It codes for CATSESGGAGELFF.

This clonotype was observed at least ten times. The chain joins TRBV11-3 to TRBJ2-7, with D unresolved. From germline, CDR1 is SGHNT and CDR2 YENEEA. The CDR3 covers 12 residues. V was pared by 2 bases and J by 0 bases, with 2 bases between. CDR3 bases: TGTGCCAGCAGCTTACACTCCTACGAGCAGTACTTC. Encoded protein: CASSLHSYEQYF.

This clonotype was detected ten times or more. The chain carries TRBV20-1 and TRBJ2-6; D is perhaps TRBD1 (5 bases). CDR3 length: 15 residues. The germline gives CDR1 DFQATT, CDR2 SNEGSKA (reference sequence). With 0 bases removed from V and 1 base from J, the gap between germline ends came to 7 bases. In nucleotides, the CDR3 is TGCAGTGCTAGAGATGCAGGGTCTGGGGCCAACGTCCTGACTTTC. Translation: CSARDAGSGANVLTF.

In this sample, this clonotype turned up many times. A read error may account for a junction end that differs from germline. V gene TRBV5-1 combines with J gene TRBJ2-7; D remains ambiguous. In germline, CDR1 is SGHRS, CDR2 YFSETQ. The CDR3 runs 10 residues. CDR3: CASSEWKKNF. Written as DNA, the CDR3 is TGCGCCAGCAGTGAATGGAAGAAGAACTTC.

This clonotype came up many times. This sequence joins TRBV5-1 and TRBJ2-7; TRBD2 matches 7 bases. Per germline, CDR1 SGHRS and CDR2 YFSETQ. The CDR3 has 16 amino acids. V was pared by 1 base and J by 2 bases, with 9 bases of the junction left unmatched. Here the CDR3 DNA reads TGCGCCAGCAGCTTGAGGGCCGGACTAGGGACCTACGAGCAGTACTTC. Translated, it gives CASSLRAGLGTYEQYF.

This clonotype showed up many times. The DNA of the CDR3 is TGCAGTGCGACCGGGACTAGGACCTACGAGCAGTACTTC. This codes for CSATGTRTYEQYF. V gene TRBV20-1 combines with J gene TRBJ2-7, with 8 bases that match TRBD2. With 6 bases clipped from V and 2 bases from J, the junction kept 6 bases outside the gene matches. The CDR3 consists of 13 residues. CDR1 is DFQATT, CDR2 SNEGSKA, per germline (reference sequence).

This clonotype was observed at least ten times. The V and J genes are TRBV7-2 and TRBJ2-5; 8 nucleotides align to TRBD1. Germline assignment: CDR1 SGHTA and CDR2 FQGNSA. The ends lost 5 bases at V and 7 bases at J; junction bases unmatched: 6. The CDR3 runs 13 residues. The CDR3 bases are TGTGCCAGCAGCCCAGGGACAGGTTTGACCCAGTACTTC. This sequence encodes CASSPGTGLTQYF.

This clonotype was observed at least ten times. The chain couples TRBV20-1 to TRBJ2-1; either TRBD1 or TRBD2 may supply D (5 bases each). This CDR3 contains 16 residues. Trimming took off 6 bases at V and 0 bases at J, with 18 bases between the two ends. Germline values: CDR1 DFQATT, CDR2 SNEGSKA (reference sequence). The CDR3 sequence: CSAFPPEGSSYNEQFF. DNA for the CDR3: TGCAGTGCCTTCCCACCAGAGGGGAGCTCCTACAATGAGCAGTTCTTC.

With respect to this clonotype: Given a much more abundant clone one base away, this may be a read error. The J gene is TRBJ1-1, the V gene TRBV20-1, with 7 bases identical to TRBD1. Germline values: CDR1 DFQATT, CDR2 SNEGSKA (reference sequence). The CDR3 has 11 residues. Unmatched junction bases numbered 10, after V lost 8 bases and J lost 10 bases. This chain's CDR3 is CSTFRDSVAFF. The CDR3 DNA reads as TGCAGTACTTTCCGGGACAGCGTAGCTTTCTTT.

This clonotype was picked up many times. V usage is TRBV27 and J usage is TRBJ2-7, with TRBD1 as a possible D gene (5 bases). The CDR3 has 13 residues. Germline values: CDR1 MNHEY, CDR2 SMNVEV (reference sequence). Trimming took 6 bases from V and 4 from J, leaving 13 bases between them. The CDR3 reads CASRQGSYYEQYF. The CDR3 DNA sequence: TGTGCCAGCAGGCAGGGTTCTTATTACGAGCAGTACTTC.

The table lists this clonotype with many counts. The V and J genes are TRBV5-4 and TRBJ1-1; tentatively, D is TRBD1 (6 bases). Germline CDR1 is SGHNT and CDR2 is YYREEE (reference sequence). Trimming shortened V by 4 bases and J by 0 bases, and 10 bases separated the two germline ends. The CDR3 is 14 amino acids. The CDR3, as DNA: TGTGCCAGCAGCCAGGGGATGATGAACACTGAAGCTTTCTTT. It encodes CASSQGMMNTEAFF. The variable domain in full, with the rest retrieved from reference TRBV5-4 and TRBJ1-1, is ETGVTQSPTHLIKTRGQQVTLRCSSQSGHNTVSWYQQALGQGPQFIFQYYREEENGRGNFPPRFSGLQFPNYSSELNVNALELDDSALYLCASSQGMMNTEAFFGQGTRLTVV.

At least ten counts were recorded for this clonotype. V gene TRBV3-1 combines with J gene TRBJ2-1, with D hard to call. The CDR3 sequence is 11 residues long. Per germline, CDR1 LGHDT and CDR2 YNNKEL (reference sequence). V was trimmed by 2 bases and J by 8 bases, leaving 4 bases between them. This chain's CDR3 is CASSQLHEQFF. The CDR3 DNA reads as TGTGCCAGCAGCCAACTCCATGAGCAGTTCTTC.

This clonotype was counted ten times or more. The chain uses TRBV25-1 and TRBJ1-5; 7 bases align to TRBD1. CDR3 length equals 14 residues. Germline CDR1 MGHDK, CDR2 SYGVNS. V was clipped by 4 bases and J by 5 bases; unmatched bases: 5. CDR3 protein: CASSGQGEYQPQHF. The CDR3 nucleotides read TGTGCCAGCAGTGGTCAGGGGGAATATCAGCCCCAGCATTTT.

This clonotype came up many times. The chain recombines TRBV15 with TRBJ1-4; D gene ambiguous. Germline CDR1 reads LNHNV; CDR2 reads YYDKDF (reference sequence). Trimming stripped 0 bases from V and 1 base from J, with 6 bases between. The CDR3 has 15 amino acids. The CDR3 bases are TGTGCCACCAGCAGAGAAAAAAAAACTAATGAAAAACTGTTTTTT. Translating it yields CATSREKKTNEKLFF.

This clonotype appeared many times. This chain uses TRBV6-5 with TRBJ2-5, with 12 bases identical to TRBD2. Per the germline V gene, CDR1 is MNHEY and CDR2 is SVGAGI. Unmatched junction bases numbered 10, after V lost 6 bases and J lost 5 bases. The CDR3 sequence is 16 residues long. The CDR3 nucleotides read TGTGCCAGCAGCCCTATCGGACTAGCGGGAATGGAGACCCAGTACTTC. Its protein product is CASSPIGLAGMETQYF.